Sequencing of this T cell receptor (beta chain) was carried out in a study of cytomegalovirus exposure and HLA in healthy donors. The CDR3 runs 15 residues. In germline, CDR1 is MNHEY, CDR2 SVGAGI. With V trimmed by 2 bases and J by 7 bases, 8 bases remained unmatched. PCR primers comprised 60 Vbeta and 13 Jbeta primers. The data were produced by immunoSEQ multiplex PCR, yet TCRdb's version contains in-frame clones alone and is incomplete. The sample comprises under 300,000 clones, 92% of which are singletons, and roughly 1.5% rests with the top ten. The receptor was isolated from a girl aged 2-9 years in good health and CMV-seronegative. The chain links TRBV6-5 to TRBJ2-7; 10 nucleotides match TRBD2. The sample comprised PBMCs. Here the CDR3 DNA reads TGTGCCAGCAGTTACGGTCTAGCGGGAGTCTGGGAGCAGTACTTC. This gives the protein CASSYGLAGVWEQYF.